A single TCR beta chain is shown here with its context. The data belong to a study of control samples from healthy donors and cancer patients. V lost 3 bases and J 2 bases, leaving 16 bases between the germline ends. CDR3 length: 16 residues. Germline V gene data show CDR1 as MNHEY and CDR2 as SMNVEV (reference sequence). TCRdb's table, derived via immunoSEQ multiplex PCR, lists solely in-frame clones and lacks some. Of tens of thousands of clones detected, around 83% appear once; the ten largest clones hold 27%. This rearrangement joins TRBV27 to TRBJ2-5; tentatively, D is TRBD1 (6 bases). The clonotype comes from a man between 60 and 75 years old with head and neck cancer. Sequenced sample: PBMCs. DNA of the CDR3: TGTGCCAGCAGTTTTTACGGTGACAGGACGCAAGAGACCCAGTACTTC. Protein sequence: CASSFYGDRTQETQYF.